This TCR beta chain emerged from a study of shared clonotypes between healthy human individuals. Overall study results and limits: Rarefaction curves obtained for sorted subsets showed sequencing incomplete despite large depth.

Concerning this clone: The antigen is unknown.

Original processing notes: ImmunoSEQ junction-only sequences lacked quality scores, so their filtering differed. Here immunoSEQ multiplex PCR was the method, and the copy in TCRdb shows in-frame clones only, minus some. That table furnishes V, J and clone size, whereas the DNA furnished D and trimming. The sample contains 2.3 million or so clones, 85% to 95% of which appear only once. The source is a man between 18 and 35 years old in good health. Some clones in this sample may be carry-over from other donors' samples. Input material: naive CD4+ T cells from PBMCs. Subset reported: CD45RA+ positively selected.

The CDR3 bases are TGTGCCAGCAGCTCCAGAGGTCGAGGGAGGGACAATGAGCAGTTCTTC. This gives the protein CASSSRGRGRDNEQFF. The J gene is TRBJ2-1, the V gene TRBV7-9; the match to TRBD2 covers 7 bases. The CDR3 is 16 amino acids. The ends lost 4 bases at V and 5 bases at J; junction bases unmatched: 11. Germline V gene data show CDR1 as SEHNR and CDR2 as FQNEAQ (reference sequence). Complete variable domain (other parts from reference TRBV7-9 and TRBJ2-1): DTGVSQNPRHKITKRGQNVTFRCDPISEHNRLYWYRQTLGQGPEFLTYFQNEAQLEKSRLLSDRFSAERPKGSFSTLEIQRTEQGDSAMYLCASSSRGRGRDNEQFFGPGTRLTVL.